The rows below give T cell receptor beta chains drawn from one sample of a study of blood T cell repertoires in COVID-19. Clones were read by immunoSEQ multiplex PCR, and TCRdb kept only the in-frame ones, dropping some. Of approximately 210,000 clones listed, around 87% were seen once; the top ten hold about 2.3%. Material for sequencing was PBMCs or T cells enriched from blood (not recorded which). These receptors all stem from a woman in her 30s who had recovered from COVID-19. CDR3s leave out the opening cysteine and the closing phenylalanine or tryptophan.

CDR3 length	V gene	CDR3 protein
12	TRBV5-6	ASSLGYSNQPQH
10	TRBV15	ATSRAGGELF
15	TRBV24-1	ATSPGTSVPTYNEQF
14	TRBV5-5	ASSLAGVRTNEELF
12	TRBV5-1	ASSYRDSNEKLF
13	TRBV4-2	ASSHPGRENSPLH
14	TRBV28	ASRTKRDSSGNTIY
11	TRBV7-2	ASSLNGGRTLH
11	TRBV5-1	ASKASGGEKLF
14	TRBV7-2	ASSPSGDSSSYEQY
11	TRBV29-1	SVLSSGNTEAF
11	TRBV2	ASGAGIGDTQY
14	TRBV5-4	ASSEHSGSGNQPQH
12	TRBV18	ASSLSTGNTEAF
14	TRBV24-1	ATSDRGTGEIQPQH
13	TRBV30	AWSVMGGTNEKLF
10	TRBV7-2	ASSSQGANTF
14	TRBV7-2	ASSLQGGPLFNEQF
10	TRBV12-3/TRBV12-4	ASSLLRDEQY
13	TRBV9	ASSWAGAAQETQY
14	TRBV7-2	ASSPLGGENTDTQY
14	TRBV20-1	SASRRSPLSNQPQH
15	TRBV7-8	ASSTPQTGYYNSPLH
14	TRBV4-2	ASSQGRTSGRDTQY
12	TRBV11-1	ASSLDPGADGYT
12	TRBV7-3	ASSLTPMNTEAF
11	TRBV12-3/TRBV12-4	ASRPGGNTEAF
12	TRBV9	ASSVGRGIGELF
10	TRBV29-1	SVAGANQPQH
13	TRBV25-1	ASYPGGGSYNEQF
10	TRBV2	ASSVGEGRQY
12	TRBV7-2	ASSPYRGTYEQY
15	TRBV15	ATSSLPTRQLNTEAF
13	TRBV28	ASSPTFSSYNEQF
13	TRBV24-1	ATSLKSTSTDTQY
12	TRBV19	ASSNRGQGQPQH
12	TRBV28	ASSLIDPAGPQH
13	TRBV11-2	ASSRDRDAKNIQY
13	TRBV5-1	ASSYTSGGTETQY
13	TRBV13	ASSPRGRGGNTIY
13	TRBV5-4	ASSRGVADQETQY